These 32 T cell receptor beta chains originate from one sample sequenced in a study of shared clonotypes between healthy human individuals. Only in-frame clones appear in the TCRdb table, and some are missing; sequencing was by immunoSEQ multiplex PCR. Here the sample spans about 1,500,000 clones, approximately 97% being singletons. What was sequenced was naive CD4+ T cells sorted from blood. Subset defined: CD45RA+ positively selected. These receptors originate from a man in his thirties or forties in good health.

This CDR3 reads CASSLLDSTDTQYF. The CDR3 DNA sequence: TGTGCCAGCAGCTTATTAGACTCCACAGATACGCAGTATTTT. This chain connects TRBV7-8 to TRBJ2-3; D gene uncertain. Trimming took off 2 bases at V and 2 bases at J, with 8 bases between the two ends. The CDR3 is made up of 14 amino acids. Per the germline V gene, CDR1 is SGHVS and CDR2 is FQNEAQ.

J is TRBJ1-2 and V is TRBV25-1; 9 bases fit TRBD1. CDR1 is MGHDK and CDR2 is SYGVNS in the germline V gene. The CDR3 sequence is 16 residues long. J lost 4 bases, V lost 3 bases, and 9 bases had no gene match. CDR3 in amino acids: CASSDPRTGDTYGYTF. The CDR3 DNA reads TGTGCCAGCAGTGATCCCCGGACAGGGGACACCTATGGCTACACCTTC.

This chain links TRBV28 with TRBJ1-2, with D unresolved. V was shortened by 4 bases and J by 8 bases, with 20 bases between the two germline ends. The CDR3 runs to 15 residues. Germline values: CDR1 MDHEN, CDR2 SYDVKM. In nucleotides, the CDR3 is TGTGCCAGCAGTTACCCAAGACCGCGTATCGCGGGCTACACCTTC. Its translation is CASSYPRPRIAGYTF.

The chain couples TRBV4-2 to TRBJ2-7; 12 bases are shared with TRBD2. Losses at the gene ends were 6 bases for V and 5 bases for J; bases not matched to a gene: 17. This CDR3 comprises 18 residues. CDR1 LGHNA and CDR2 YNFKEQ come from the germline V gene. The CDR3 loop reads CASSLGTGMTSGGDEQYF. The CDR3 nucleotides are TGTGCCAGCAGTCTAGGGACAGGGATGACTAGCGGGGGTGACGAGCAGTACTTC.

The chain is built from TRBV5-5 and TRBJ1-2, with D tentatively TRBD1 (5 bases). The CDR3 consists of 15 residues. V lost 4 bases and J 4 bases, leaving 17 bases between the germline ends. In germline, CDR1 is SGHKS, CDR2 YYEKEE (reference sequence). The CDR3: CASSPPGGVAYGYTF. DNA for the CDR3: TGTGCCAGCAGCCCCCCGGGAGGGGTAGCCTATGGCTACACCTTC.

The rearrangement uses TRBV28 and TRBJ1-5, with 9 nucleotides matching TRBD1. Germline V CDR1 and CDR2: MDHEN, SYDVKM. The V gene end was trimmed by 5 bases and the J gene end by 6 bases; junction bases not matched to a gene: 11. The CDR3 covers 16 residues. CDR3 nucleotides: TGTGCCAGCAGTGCCCTGGGACAGGGTTCAGCTCAGCCCCAGCATTTT. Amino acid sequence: CASSALGQGSAQPQHF.

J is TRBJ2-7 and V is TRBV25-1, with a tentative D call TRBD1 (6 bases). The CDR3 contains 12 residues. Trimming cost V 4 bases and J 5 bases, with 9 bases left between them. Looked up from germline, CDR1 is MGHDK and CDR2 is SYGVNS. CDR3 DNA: TGTGCCAGCAGTGTCTACAGGGACGAGCAGTACTTC. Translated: CASSVYRDEQYF.

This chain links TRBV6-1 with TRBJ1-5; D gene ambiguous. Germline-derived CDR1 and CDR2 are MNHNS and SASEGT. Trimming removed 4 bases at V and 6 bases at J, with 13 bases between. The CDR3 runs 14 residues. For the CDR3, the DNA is TGTGCCAGCAGTGCCTCGGGTGTAACTCAGCCCCAGCATTTT. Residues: CASSASGVTQPQHF.

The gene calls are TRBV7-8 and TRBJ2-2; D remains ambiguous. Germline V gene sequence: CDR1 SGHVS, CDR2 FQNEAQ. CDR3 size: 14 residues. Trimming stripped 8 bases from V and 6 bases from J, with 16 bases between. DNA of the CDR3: TGTGCCAGCGTTAATCGGCCGATGGCCGGGGAGCTGTTTTTT. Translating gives CASVNRPMAGELFF.

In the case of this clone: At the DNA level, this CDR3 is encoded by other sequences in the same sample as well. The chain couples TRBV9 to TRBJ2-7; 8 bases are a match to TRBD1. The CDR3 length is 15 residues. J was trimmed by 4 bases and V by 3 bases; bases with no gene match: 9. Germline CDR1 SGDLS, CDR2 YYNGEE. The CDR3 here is CASSAAGTGDYEQYF. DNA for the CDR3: TGTGCCAGCAGCGCCGCCGGGACAGGAGATTACGAGCAGTACTTC.

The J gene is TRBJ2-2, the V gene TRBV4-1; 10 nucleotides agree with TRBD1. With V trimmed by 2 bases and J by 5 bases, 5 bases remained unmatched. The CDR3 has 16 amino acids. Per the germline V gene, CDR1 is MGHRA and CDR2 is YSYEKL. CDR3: CASSQPDRGRTGELFF. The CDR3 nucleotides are TGCGCCAGCAGCCAACCTGACAGGGGGCGTACCGGGGAGCTGTTTTTT.

This CDR3 is CASTAAGQGTYEQYF. The CDR3, as DNA: TGTGCCAGCACCGCCGCCGGACAAGGGACCTACGAGCAGTACTTC. This rearrangement joins TRBV28 to TRBJ2-7; the D gene is possibly TRBD1 (5 bases). The CDR3 extends over 15 amino acids. V gave up 7 bases and J gave up 2 bases, with 18 bases separating them. Per germline, CDR1 MDHEN and CDR2 SYDVKM.

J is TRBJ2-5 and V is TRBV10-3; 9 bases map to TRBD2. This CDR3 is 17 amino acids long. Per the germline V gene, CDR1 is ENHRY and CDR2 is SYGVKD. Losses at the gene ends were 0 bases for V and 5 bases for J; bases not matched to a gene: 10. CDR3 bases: TGTGCCATCAGTGAGTCAGGTAGCGGGAGCAATGGTGAGACCCAGTACTTC. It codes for CAISESGSGSNGETQYF.

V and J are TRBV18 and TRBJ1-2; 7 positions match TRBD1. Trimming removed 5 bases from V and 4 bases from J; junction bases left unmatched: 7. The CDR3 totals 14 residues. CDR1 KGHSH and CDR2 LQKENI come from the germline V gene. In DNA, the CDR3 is TGTGCCAGCTCATCGACAGGGATGAGCTATGGCTACACCTTC. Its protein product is CASSSTGMSYGYTF.

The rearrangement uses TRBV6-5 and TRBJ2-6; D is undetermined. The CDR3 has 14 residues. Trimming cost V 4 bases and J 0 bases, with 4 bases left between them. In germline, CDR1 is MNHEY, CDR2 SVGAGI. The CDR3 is CASSSLSGANVLTF. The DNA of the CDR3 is TGTGCCAGCAGTTCGCTCTCTGGGGCCAACGTCCTGACTTTC.

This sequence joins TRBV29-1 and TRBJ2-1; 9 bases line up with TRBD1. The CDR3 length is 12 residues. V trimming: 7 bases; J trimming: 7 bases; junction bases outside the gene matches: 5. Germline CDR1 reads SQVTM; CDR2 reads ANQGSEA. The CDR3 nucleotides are TGCAGCGCGGGACAGGGTAGGAATGAGCAGTTCTTC. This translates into CSAGQGRNEQFF.

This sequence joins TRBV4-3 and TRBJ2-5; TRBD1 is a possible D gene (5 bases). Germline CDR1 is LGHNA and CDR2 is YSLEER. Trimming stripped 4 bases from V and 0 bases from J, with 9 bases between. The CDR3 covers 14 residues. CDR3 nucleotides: TGCGCCAGCAGCCCTCGGACATACCAAGAGACCCAGTACTTC. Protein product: CASSPRTYQETQYF.

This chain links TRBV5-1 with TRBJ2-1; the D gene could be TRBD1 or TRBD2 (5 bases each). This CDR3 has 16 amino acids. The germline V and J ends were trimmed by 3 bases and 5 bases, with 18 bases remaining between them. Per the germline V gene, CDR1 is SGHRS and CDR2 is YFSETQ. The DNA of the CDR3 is TGCGCCAGCAGCTCAGGGACCTCCCAAGGGCACAATGAGCAGTTCTTC. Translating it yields CASSSGTSQGHNEQFF.

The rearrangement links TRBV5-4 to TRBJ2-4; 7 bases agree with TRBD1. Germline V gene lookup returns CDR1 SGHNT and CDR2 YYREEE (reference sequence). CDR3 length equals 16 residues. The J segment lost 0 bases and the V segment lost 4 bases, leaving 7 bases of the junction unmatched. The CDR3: CASSGDRTLAKNIQYF. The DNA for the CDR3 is TGTGCCAGCAGCGGGGACAGAACCCTAGCCAAAAACATTCAGTACTTC.

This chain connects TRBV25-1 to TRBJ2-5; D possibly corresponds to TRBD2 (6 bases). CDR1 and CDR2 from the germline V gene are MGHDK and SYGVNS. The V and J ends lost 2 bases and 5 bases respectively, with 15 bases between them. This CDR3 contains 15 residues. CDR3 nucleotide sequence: TGTGCCAGCAGTGAAGGGGGAACAGGAGGGGAGACCCAGTACTTC. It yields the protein CASSEGGTGGETQYF.

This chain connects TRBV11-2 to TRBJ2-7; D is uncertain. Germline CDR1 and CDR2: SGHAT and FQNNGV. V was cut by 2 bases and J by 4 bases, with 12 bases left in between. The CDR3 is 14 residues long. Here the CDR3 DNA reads TGTGCCAGCAGCTTAATACGTACCGGGTACGAGCAGTACTTC. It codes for CASSLIRTGYEQYF.

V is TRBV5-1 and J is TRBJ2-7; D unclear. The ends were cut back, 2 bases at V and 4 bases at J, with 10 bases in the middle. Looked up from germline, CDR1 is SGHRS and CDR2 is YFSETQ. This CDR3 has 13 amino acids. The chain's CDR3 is CASSLHNQYEQYF. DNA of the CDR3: TGCGCCAGCAGCTTACACAACCAGTACGAGCAGTACTTC.

The CDR3 nucleotides read TGCGCCAGCAGTGATGGGGGGCTAGCTTTCTTT. Protein sequence: CASSDGGLAFF. The chain recombines TRBV10-1 with TRBJ1-1; possible D gene TRBD1, 6 bases. The CDR3 loop spans 11 amino acids. Trimming stripped 3 bases from V and 10 bases from J, with 9 bases between. From germline, CDR1 is WNHNN and CDR2 SYGVQD (reference sequence).

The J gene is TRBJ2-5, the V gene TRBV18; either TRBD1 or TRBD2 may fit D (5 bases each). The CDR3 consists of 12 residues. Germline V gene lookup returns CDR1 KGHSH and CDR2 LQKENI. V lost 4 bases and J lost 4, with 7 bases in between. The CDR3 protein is CASSRDRETQYF. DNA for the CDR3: TGTGCCAGCTCACGGGACCGAGAGACCCAGTACTTC.

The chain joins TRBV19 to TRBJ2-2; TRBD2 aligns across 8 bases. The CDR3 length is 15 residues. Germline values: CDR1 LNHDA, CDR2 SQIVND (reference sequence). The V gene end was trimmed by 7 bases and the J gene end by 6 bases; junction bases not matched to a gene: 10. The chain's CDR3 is CASKERERTAGELFF. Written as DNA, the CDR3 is TGTGCCAGTAAGGAGCGGGAGAGAACGGCCGGGGAGCTGTTTTTT.

The CDR3 sequence is CATAGVYEQYF. The DNA for the CDR3 is TGTGCAACAGCGGGAGTCTACGAGCAGTACTTC. The genes are TRBV25-1 and TRBJ2-7, with 8 positions matching TRBD2. The CDR3 is 11 amino acids. Germline assignment: CDR1 MGHDK and CDR2 SYGVNS.

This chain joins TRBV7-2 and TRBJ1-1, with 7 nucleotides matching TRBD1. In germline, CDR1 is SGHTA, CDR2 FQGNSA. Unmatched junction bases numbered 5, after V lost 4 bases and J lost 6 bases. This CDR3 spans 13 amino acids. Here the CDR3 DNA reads TGTGCCAGCAGCTCAGACAGGGTAGCTGAAGCTTTCTTT. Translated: CASSSDRVAEAFF. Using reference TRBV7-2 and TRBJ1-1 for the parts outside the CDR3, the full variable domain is GAGVSQSPSNKVTEKGKDVELRCDPISGHTALYWYRQSLGQGLEFLIYFQGNSAPDKSGLPSDRFSAERTGGSVSTLTIQRTQQEDSAVYLCASSSDRVAEAFFGQGTRLTVV.

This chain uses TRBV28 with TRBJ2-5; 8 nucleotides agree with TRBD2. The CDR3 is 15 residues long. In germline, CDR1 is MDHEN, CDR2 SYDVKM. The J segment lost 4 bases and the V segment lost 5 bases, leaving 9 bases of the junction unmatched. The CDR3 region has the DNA TGTGCCAGCAGTCCGGGGATCCGGGGGGGAGAGACCCAGTACTTC. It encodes CASSPGIRGGETQYF.

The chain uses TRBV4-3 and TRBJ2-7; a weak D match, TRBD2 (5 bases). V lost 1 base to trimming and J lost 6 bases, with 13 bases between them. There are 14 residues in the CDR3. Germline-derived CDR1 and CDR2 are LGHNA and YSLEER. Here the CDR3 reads CASSQAGPGGEQYF. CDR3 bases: TGCGCCAGCAGCCAAGCCGGACCCGGAGGCGAGCAGTACTTC.

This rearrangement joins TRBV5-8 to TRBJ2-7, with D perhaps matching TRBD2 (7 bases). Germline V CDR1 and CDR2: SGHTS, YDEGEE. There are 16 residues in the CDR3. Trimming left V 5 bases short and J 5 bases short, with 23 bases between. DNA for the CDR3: TGTGCCAGCAGAAATGAGAGAGGGGGGGCGCCGAACGAGCAGTACTTC. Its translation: CASRNERGGAPNEQYF.

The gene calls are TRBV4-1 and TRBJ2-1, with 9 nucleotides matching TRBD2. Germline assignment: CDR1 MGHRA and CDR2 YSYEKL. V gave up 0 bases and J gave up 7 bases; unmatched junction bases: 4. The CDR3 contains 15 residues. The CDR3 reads CASSQEGLATNEQFF. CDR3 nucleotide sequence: TGCGCCAGCAGCCAAGAAGGACTAGCGACGAATGAGCAGTTCTTC.

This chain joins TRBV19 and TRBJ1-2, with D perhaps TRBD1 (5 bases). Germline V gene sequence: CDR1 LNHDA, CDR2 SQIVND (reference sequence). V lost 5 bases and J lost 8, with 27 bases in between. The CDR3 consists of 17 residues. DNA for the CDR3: TGTGCCAGTAGTCCGCACCCAAACGCGGGACCCGCGGGAGGCTACACCTTC. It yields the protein CASSPHPNAGPAGGYTF.